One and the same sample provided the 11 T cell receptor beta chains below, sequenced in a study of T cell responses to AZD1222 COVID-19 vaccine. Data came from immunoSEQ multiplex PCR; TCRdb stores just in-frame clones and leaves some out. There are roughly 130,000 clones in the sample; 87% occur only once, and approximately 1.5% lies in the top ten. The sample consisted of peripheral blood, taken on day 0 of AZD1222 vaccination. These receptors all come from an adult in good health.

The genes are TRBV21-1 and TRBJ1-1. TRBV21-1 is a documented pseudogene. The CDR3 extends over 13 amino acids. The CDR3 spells CARPRTEVSEAFF. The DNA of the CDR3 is TGTGCCAGACCCAGGACGGAAGTGTCTGAAGCTTTCTTT.

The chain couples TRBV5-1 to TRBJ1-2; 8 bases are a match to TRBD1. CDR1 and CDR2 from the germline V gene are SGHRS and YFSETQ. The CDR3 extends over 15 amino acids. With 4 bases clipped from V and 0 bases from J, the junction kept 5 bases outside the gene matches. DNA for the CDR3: TGCGCCAGCAGCGACGGGACAGGACCTAACTATGGCTACACCTTC. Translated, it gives CASSDGTGPNYGYTF.

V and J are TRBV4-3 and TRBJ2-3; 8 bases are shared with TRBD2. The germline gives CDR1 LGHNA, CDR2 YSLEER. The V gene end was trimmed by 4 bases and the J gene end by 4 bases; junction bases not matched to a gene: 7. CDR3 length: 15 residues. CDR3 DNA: TGCGCCAGCAGCCGCGGGGGGCCGGGTGCAGATACGCAGTATTTT. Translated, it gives CASSRGGPGADTQYF.

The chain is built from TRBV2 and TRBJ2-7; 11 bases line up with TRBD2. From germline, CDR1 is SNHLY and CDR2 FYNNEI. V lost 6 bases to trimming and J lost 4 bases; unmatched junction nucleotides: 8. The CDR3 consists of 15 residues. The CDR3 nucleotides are TGTGCCAGCAGCAGGCCGGGACTAGCGGTATACGAGCAGTACTTC. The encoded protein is CASSRPGLAVYEQYF.

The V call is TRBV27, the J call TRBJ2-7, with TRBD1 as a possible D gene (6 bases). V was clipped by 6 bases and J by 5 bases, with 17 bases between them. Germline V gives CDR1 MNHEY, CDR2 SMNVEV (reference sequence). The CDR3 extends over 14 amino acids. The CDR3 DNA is TGTGCCAGCAGCCCCCTTGCAGGGGTAAACGAGCAGTACTTC. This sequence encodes CASSPLAGVNEQYF.

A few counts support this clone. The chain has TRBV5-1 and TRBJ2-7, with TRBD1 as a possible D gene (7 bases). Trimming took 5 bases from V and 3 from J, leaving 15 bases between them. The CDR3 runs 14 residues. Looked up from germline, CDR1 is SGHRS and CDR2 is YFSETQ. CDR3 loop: CASRAGQSFYEQYF. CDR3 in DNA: TGCGCCAGCAGGGCGGGACAGTCCTTCTACGAGCAGTACTTC. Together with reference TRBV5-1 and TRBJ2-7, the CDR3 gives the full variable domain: KAGVTQTPRYLIKTRGQQVTLSCSPISGHRSVSWYQQTPGQGLQFLFEYFSETQRNKGNFPGRFSGRQFSNSRSEMNVSTLELGDSALYLCASRAGQSFYEQYFGPGTRLTVT.

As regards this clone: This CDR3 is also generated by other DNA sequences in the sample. The CDR3 reads CASSYSRTNEKLFF. CDR3 coding DNA: TGTGCCAGCAGTTACTCACGGACTAATGAAAAACTGTTTTTT. V and J are TRBV6-5 and TRBJ1-4; D remains ambiguous. The CDR3 covers 14 residues. Germline V gene sequence: CDR1 MNHEY, CDR2 SVGAGI. V lost 0 bases and J 2 bases, leaving 4 bases between the germline ends.

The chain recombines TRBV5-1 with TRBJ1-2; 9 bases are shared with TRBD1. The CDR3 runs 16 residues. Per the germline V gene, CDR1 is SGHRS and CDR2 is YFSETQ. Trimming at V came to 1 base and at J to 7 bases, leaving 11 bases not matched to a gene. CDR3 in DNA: TGCGCCAGCAGCTTGTTGGGGCGGGACAGGGTGAGTGGCTACACCTTC. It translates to CASSLLGRDRVSGYTF. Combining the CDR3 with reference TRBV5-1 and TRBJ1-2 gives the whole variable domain KAGVTQTPRYLIKTRGQQVTLSCSPISGHRSVSWYQQTPGQGLQFLFEYFSETQRNKGNFPGRFSGRQFSNSRSEMNVSTLELGDSALYLCASSLLGRDRVSGYTFGSGTRLTVV.

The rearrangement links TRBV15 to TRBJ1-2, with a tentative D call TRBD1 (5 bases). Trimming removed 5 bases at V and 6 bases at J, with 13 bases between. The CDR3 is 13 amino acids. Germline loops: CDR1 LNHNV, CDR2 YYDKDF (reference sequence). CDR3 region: CATSRIGVNGYTF. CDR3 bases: TGTGCCACCAGCCGGATAGGGGTTAATGGCTACACCTTC.

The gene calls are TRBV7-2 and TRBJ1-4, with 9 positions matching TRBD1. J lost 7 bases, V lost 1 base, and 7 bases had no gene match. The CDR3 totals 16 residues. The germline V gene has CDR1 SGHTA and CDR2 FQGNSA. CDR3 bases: TGTGCCAGCAGCTTAGGAGGGACAGGGTCAGTTGAAAAACTGTTTTTT. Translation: CASSLGGTGSVEKLFF. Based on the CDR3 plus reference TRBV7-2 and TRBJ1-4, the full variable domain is GAGVSQSPSNKVTEKGKDVELRCDPISGHTALYWYRQSLGQGLEFLIYFQGNSAPDKSGLPSDRFSAERTGGSVSTLTIQRTQQEDSAVYLCASSLGGTGSVEKLFFGSGTQLSVL.

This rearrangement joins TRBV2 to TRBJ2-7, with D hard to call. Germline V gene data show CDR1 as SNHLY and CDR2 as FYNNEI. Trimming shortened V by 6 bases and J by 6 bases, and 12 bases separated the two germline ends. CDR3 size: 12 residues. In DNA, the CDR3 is TGTGCCAGCAGCCCTGTGGGCGGCGAGCAGTACTTC. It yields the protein CASSPVGGEQYF.